One sample yielded the 32 T cell receptor beta chains listed below, sequenced in a study of monozygotic twins with inflammatory bowel disease. After re-calling the 5' RACE reads, TCRdb lists one entry per CDR3 protein, DNA absent. The sample table sets out more than 300,000 distinct CDR3 sequences. The sequenced material came from blood. The receptor set was obtained from a human donor with ulcerative colitis or Crohn's disease, or a healthy co-twin of an affected twin (not recorded which).

The J gene is TRBJ2-4, the V gene TRBV7-9; the TCRdb D gene call, TRBD1, has no DNA to confirm it. The germline CDR1 and CDR2 sequences are SEHNR and FQNEAQ (reference sequence). The CDR3 spans 16 residues. The CDR3 reads CASSPAGRGFGNIQYF.

The chain has TRBV5-1 and TRBJ1-1; TCRdb designates TRBD1, a call that cannot be tested without DNA. The CDR3 is 16 residues long. Germline CDR1 and CDR2: SGHRS and YFSETQ. This chain's CDR3 is CASSSNLRGANTEAFF.

The CDR3 spells CASNFRAQGDSYEQYF. The genes are TRBV5-1 and TRBJ2-7; TCRdb outputs TRBD1, but without DNA this stays unchecked. CDR1 is SGHRS and CDR2 is YFSETQ in the germline V gene. The CDR3 runs 16 residues.

This sequence joins TRBV29-1 and TRBJ2-1; as DNA is missing, the TRBD2 call by TCRdb cannot be tested. Germline V CDR1 and CDR2: SQVTM, ANQGSEA. CDR3 length: 13 amino acids. The CDR3 spells CSVVGGSHNEQFF.

The chain recombines TRBV5-4 with TRBJ2-6. This CDR3 region has 16 residues. Germline V gene data show CDR1 as SGHNT and CDR2 as YYREEE (reference sequence). The CDR3 loop reads CASSLRNQAGANVLTF.

V gene TRBV12-3 or TRBV12-4 combines with J gene TRBJ2-7; TCRdb lists TRBD1, though no DNA is available to test this call. The CDR3 covers 13 residues. The CDR3 sequence is CASSSLGAWEQYF.

This chain links TRBV20-1 with TRBJ2-4. Germline CDR1 DFQATT, CDR2 SNEGSKA (reference sequence). The CDR3 totals 13 residues. CDR3 loop: CSAREGGKNIQYF.

The V gene is TRBV20-1, the J gene TRBJ1-4. Germline loops: CDR1 DFQATT, CDR2 SNEGSKA (reference sequence). The CDR3 spans 15 residues. CDR3 protein: CSASGGWALNEKLFF.

The chain employs TRBV6-2 or TRBV6-3 and TRBJ2-1; absent DNA, TCRdb's TRBD2 call cannot be checked. The CDR3 totals 17 residues. Germline values: CDR1 MNHEY, CDR2 SVGEGT. CDR3 region: CATGNSLSSGRRYEQFF.

This chain uses TRBV7-2 with TRBJ1-3; TCRdb reports TRBD1, a call that lacks DNA to check it against. Per the germline V gene, CDR1 is SGHTA and CDR2 is FQGNSA. The CDR3 runs to 15 residues. The CDR3 is CASSLLIRGGNTIYF. The complete variable domain, with remaining parts taken from reference TRBV7-2 and TRBJ1-3, reads GAGVSQSPSNKVTEKGKDVELRCDPISGHTALYWYRQSLGQGLEFLIYFQGNSAPDKSGLPSDRFSAERTGGSVSTLTIQRTQQEDSAVYLCASSLLIRGGNTIYFGEGSWLTVV.

The genes are TRBV20-1 and TRBJ2-2; TCRdb reports TRBD1, a call that lacks DNA to check it against. CDR1 is DFQATT, CDR2 SNEGSKA, per germline (reference sequence). This CDR3 spans 14 amino acids. This CDR3 reads CSARAGQGIGELFF.

V is TRBV20-1 and J is TRBJ1-2; no DNA is available, so the TRBD1 call from TCRdb remains unchecked. Per germline, CDR1 DFQATT and CDR2 SNEGSKA (reference sequence). The CDR3 contains 12 residues. The CDR3 is CSASSPVWGYTF.

The chain has TRBV10-3 and TRBJ1-1; absent DNA, TCRdb's TRBD1 call cannot be checked. The CDR3 spans 15 residues. Germline CDR1 and CDR2: ENHRY and SYGVKD. The CDR3 here is CAISDRQGMTTEAFF.

J is TRBJ2-3 and V is TRBV6-5; TCRdb designates TRBD1, a call that cannot be tested without DNA. The CDR3 has 13 residues. CDR1 and CDR2 from the germline V gene are MNHEY and SVGAGI. CDR3 amino acids: CASSRQGTDTQYF.

The chain couples TRBV27 to TRBJ2-7; TCRdb calls TRBD2, which cannot be checked without DNA. This CDR3 region has 16 residues. The germline V gene has CDR1 MNHEY and CDR2 SMNVEV (reference sequence). The CDR3 loop is CASSRDIGLAGDGQYF.

This sequence joins TRBV7-2 and TRBJ1-1. CDR1 and CDR2 (germline): SGHTA, FQGNSA. The CDR3 totals 15 residues. The CDR3 region is CASSFGARQDPEAFF. Supplemented by reference TRBV7-2 and TRBJ1-1, the full variable domain reads GAGVSQSPSNKVTEKGKDVELRCDPISGHTALYWYRQSLGQGLEFLIYFQGNSAPDKSGLPSDRFSAERTGGSVSTLTIQRTQQEDSAVYLCASSFGARQDPEAFFGQGTRLTVV.

This chain uses TRBV28 with TRBJ2-3; TCRdb indicates TRBD2, and absent DNA this call remains unverified. This CDR3 is built from 15 residues. Germline V gene sequence: CDR1 MDHEN, CDR2 SYDVKM. CDR3 sequence: CASSLGQLAYDTQYF.

This sequence joins TRBV20-1 and TRBJ2-2; TCRdb picks TRBD1, but there is no DNA to check that call. Germline V gives CDR1 DFQATT, CDR2 SNEGSKA (reference sequence). The CDR3 covers 15 residues. CDR3 residues: CSAREGGARTGELFF.

The chain combines TRBV6-2 or TRBV6-3 with TRBJ2-7; the D call of TRBD1 rests on TCRdb alone, since no DNA is present to check it. Germline CDR1 reads MNHEY; CDR2 reads SVGEGT. The CDR3 is 14 amino acids. This CDR3 reads CASRTRDRYYEQYF.

The chain links TRBV30 to TRBJ1-4. Germline V gene sequence: CDR1 GTSNPN, CDR2 SVGIG (reference sequence). This CDR3 has 15 amino acids. The CDR3 loop is CAWSAGLATNEKLFF. Full variable domain (remainder filled in from reference TRBV30 and TRBJ1-4): SQTIHQWPATLVQPVGSPLSLECTVEGTSNPNLYWYRQAAGRGLQLLFYSVGIGQISSEVPQNLSASRPQDRQFILSSKKLLLSDSGFYLCAWSAGLATNEKLFFGSGTQLSVL.

The CDR3 loop reads CASSLVVGSGANVLTF. This chain links TRBV5-1 with TRBJ2-6. This CDR3 has 16 amino acids. CDR1 SGHRS and CDR2 YFSETQ come from the germline V gene.

The chain couples TRBV12-3 or TRBV12-4 to TRBJ2-1; the D call from TCRdb, TRBD1, cannot be confirmed without DNA. The CDR3 sequence is 14 residues long. The CDR3 protein is CASSFGGGVYEQFF.

V usage is TRBV13 and J usage is TRBJ2-7. Germline-derived CDR1 and CDR2 are PRHDT and FYEKMQ (reference sequence). There are 15 residues in the CDR3. CDR3 sequence: CASSLIGSVSYEQYF. Looking up the rest from reference TRBV13 and TRBJ2-7 gives the full variable domain: AAGVIQSPRHLIKEKRETATLKCYPIPRHDTVYWYQQGPGQDPQFLISFYEKMQSDKGSIPDRFSAQQFSDYHSELNMSSLELGDSALYFCASSLIGSVSYEQYFGPGTRLTVT.

The rearrangement uses TRBV6-5 and TRBJ1-6. CDR1 is MNHEY and CDR2 is SVGAGI in the germline V gene. CDR3 length: 14 residues. This CDR3 reads CASSYLGSNSPLHF.

The rearrangement links TRBV7-2 to TRBJ1-4; TCRdb proposes TRBD1, but this gene call is untestable without DNA. This CDR3 has 13 residues. Per the germline V gene, CDR1 is SGHTA and CDR2 is FQGNSA. The CDR3 spells CASSMLQGEKLFF.

V and J are TRBV5-1 and TRBJ2-7; the TRBD1 assignment by TCRdb is unverifiable without DNA. Germline CDR1 and CDR2: SGHRS and YFSETQ. The CDR3 is made up of 14 amino acids. The CDR3 loop is CASSLDQGSYEQYF.

This chain connects TRBV5-1 to TRBJ2-2; without DNA, the TCRdb call of TRBD1 cannot be checked. The CDR3 contains 18 residues. Germline values: CDR1 SGHRS, CDR2 YFSETQ. CDR3 loop: CASSENNRAGALTGELFF.

The CDR3 region is CASRPPGQEAFF. This rearrangement joins TRBV7-9 to TRBJ1-1; TCRdb returns TRBD1, unconfirmable since there is no DNA. Germline V gene data show CDR1 as SEHNR and CDR2 as FQNEAQ (reference sequence). CDR3 length: 12 amino acids. Full variable domain (rest looked up from reference TRBV7-9 and TRBJ1-1): DTGVSQNPRHKITKRGQNVTFRCDPISEHNRLYWYRQTLGQGPEFLTYFQNEAQLEKSRLLSDRFSAERPKGSFSTLEIQRTEQGDSAMYLCASRPPGQEAFFGQGTRLTVV.

The genes are TRBV6-6 and TRBJ2-1. Germline V gene data show CDR1 as MNHNY and CDR2 as SVGAGI (reference sequence). There are 14 residues in the CDR3. The CDR3 reads CASSLSGPYNEQFF.

The chain is built from TRBV20-1 and TRBJ1-4; TCRdb's D call of TRBD1 is untestable without DNA. CDR1 and CDR2 (germline): DFQATT, SNEGSKA (reference sequence). The CDR3 has 15 residues. The CDR3 is CSARVIAGDGEKLFF.

This chain links TRBV5-5 with TRBJ2-3; TCRdb's D gene call, TRBD2, goes unchecked for lack of DNA. Per germline, CDR1 SGHKS and CDR2 YYEKEE (reference sequence). The CDR3 loop spans 15 amino acids. The chain's CDR3 is CASSPLSGRIDTQYF.

The chain recombines TRBV24-1 with TRBJ2-1. Germline loops: CDR1 KGHDR, CDR2 SFDVKD. The CDR3 is 13 residues long. The CDR3 here is CATSVPPTDEQFF.